This TCR beta chain was profiled in a study of Ad26.COV2.S vaccination and SARS-CoV-2 variants. This sample's treatment: about 20 received Ad26.COV2.S at low or high dose, single or two shots; 5 received placebo; per-sample allocation not given. Sampling took place 63 days after the first vaccine or placebo injection. This clone was counted between two and nine times. Germline V gene lookup returns CDR1 SEHNR and CDR2 FQNEAQ (reference sequence). J gave up 4 bases and V 6 bases, and 8 bases lay outside the gene matches. This CDR3 is built from 15 residues. TCRdb keeps only in-frame clones here, not all; method: immunoSEQ multiplex PCR. The sample comprises about 350,000 clones, more than 85% of which are singletons, and around 4.5% rests with the top ten.

The V call is TRBV7-9, the J call TRBJ2-2; 7 nucleotides match TRBD1. Specimen: peripheral blood, collected in a trial of Ad26.COV2.S vaccine versus placebo. The sequence was collected from a person aged 18-65 years who received the Ad26.COV2.S COVID-19 vaccine or a placebo. The CDR3: CASSPTGISTGELFF. CDR3 DNA: TGTGCCAGCAGTCCGACAGGGATTTCCACCGGGGAGCTGTTTTTT. Complete variable domain (other parts from reference TRBV7-9 and TRBJ2-2): DTGVSQNPRHKITKRGQNVTFRCDPISEHNRLYWYRQTLGQGPEFLTYFQNEAQLEKSRLLSDRFSAERPKGSFSTLEIQRTEQGDSAMYLCASSPTGISTGELFFGEGSRLTVL.